This TCR beta chain was profiled in a study of T-cell memory formation after mild COVID-19. Study-level points and caveats: Day 37-peaking second-wave clones had unconfirmed SARS-CoV-2 specificity.

Remarks on this clonotype: Its antigen is still unknown.

Trimming took 2 bases from V and 6 from J, leaving 13 bases between them. Germline CDR1 is SGHVS and CDR2 is FQNEAQ. CDR3 length: 14 residues. TCRdb itself ran the 5' RACE reads through MiXCR, one entry per CDR3 protein. The data show about 560,000 distinct CDR3 sequences, 20% to 25% seen once. This chain joins TRBV7-8 and TRBJ1-1; D might be TRBD1 (5 bases). The sequence derives from an adult woman who had mild COVID-19 (a few samples of this study predate the infection). Cell type and time point are not known. The sequencing input was PBMCs or a T cell subset sorted from them (not recorded which). In DNA, the CDR3 is TGTGCCAGCAGCTTACAGGGAAGGGTCGCTGAAGCTTTCTTT. Its protein product is CASSLQGRVAEAFF.